This record covers a single TCR beta chain. Primed by a sample-barcoded 5' primer and a J-beta primer mix, a second PCR proceeded for about 7 to 11 cycles. TCRdb called the 5' RACE reads again in MiXCR, with one record for every CDR3 protein. Among hundreds of thousands of distinct CDR3 sequences listed, around three fifths were seen once. This entry is derived from a study of blood T cells in healthy people across ages. Germline CDR1 reads DFQATT; CDR2 reads SNEGSKA (reference sequence). Trimming cost V 6 bases and J 11 bases, with 22 bases left between them. This CDR3 has 13 amino acids. The TCR originated in a man aged 55 to 70 in good health. The sequenced material came from blood. The V call is TRBV20-1, the J call TRBJ2-5; TRBD1 might be the D (8 bases). The DNA of the CDR3 is TGCAGTGCAAGGGCCCACAGGGGGGGAGAGCAGTACTTC. It specifies CSARAHRGGEQYF.